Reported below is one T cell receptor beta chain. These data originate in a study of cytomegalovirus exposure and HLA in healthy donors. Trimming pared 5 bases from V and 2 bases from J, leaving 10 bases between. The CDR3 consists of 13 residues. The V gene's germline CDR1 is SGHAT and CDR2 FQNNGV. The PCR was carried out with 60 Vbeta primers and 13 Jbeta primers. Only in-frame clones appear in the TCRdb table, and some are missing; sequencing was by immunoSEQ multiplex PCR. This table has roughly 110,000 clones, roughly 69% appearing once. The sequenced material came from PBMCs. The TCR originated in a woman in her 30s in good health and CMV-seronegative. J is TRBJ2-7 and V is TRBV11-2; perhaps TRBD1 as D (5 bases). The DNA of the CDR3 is TGTGCCAGCAGCCACGACAGAACCTACGAGCAGTACTTC. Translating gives CASSHDRTYEQYF.